This TCR beta chain is drawn from a study of control samples from healthy donors and cancer patients. CDR1 is SEHNR and CDR2 is FQNEAQ in the germline V gene (reference sequence). CDR3 length: 13 residues. The V and J ends lost 2 bases and 2 bases respectively, with 7 bases between them. Data came from immunoSEQ multiplex PCR; TCRdb stores just in-frame clones and leaves some out. The sample yields 350,000 to 450,000 clones, about nine tenths seen once. The J gene is TRBJ2-7, the V gene TRBV7-9; a possible D gene is TRBD2 (5 bases). Specimen: PBMCs. The TCR was taken from a man aged 40-55 years with head and neck cancer. CDR3 DNA sequence: TGTGCCAGCAGCTTATGGGGAGCCTACGAGCAGTACTTC. It encodes CASSLWGAYEQYF.